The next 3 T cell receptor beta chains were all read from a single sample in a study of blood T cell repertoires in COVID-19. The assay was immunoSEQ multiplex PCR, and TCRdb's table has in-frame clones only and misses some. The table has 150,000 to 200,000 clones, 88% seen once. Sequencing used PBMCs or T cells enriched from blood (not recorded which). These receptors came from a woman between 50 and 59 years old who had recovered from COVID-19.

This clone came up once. The CDR3 protein is CASGTGHRYF. The DNA for the CDR3 is TGTGCCAGTGGCACGGGACATCGGTATTTT. This chain uses TRBV19 with TRBJ2-3, with D possibly being TRBD1 (6 bases). Trimming removed 8 bases at V and 14 bases at J, with 14 bases between. The length of the CDR3 is 10 residues. Germline CDR1 LNHDA, CDR2 SQIVND (reference sequence).

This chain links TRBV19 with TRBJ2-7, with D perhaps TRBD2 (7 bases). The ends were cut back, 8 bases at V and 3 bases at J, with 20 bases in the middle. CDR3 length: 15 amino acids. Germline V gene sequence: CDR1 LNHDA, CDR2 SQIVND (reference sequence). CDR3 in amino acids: CASGPPAGANYEQYF. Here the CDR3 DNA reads TGTGCCAGTGGGCCGCCGGCGGGGGCGAACTACGAGCAGTACTTC. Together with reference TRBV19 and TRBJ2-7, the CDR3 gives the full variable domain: DGGITQSPKYLFRKEGQNVTLSCEQNLNHDAMYWYRQDPGQGLRLIYYSQIVNDFQKGDIAEGYSVSREKKESFPLTVTSAQKNPTAFYLCASGPPAGANYEQYFGPGTRLTVT.

The CDR3 coding sequence is TGTGCCAGTAGTATTCGGACAGGGGGTTACCATAACTATGGCTACACCTTC. This codes for CASSIRTGGYHNYGYTF. The chain has TRBV19 and TRBJ1-2; TRBD1 aligns across 10 bases. This CDR3 comprises 17 residues. Germline V lookup: CDR1 LNHDA, CDR2 SQIVND (reference sequence). V was clipped by 3 bases and J by 1 base; unmatched bases: 8.